The rows below give T cell receptor beta chains drawn from one sample of a study of cytomegalovirus exposure and HLA in healthy donors. Some clones are missing from TCRdb's copy, which holds only in-frame ones; the method was immunoSEQ multiplex PCR. The sample holds more than 75,000 clones; 70% to 85% are singletons and the top ten take roughly 9%. The sequenced sample was PBMCs. The receptors originated from a middle-aged man in good health and CMV-seropositive. CDR3s include the opening cysteine and the closing phenylalanine or tryptophan. A D gene is named only where the DNA matches it firmly. Some rows have no size entry. The others give once, few or many, or a class for an expanded clone.

clone size	J gene	D gene	V gene	CDR3 protein	CDR3 DNA
NA	TRBJ1-1	NA	TRBV6-5	CASSIGTSGGTEAFF	TGTGCCAGCAGTATTGGGACCTCCGGGGGCACTGAAGCTTTCTTT
NA	TRBJ1-2	TRBD1	TRBV5-6	CASSLNRGGGYTF	TGTGCCAGCAGCTTGAACAGGGGAGGTGGCTACACCTTC
few	TRBJ2-3	NA	TRBV18	CASSPMPGRATDTQYF	TGTGCCAGCTCACCAATGCCAGGTCGAGCCACAGATACGCAGTATTTT
once	TRBJ2-1	NA	TRBV18	CASSPEVTGSEQFF	TGTGCCAGCTCACCCGAGGTGACGGGGTCTGAGCAGTTCTTC
NA	TRBJ2-7	TRBD1	TRBV27	CASSSLGQVYEQYF	TGTGCCAGCAGTTCCCTTGGACAGGTCTACGAGCAGTACTTC
once	TRBJ1-1	TRBD1	TRBV6-1	CASDDRGRNTEAFF	TGTGCCAGCGACGACAGGGGGCGGAACACTGAAGCTTTCTTT
NA	TRBJ2-1	TRBD1	TRBV11-2	CASSPTTGQNEQFF	TGTGCCAGCAGCCCCACGACAGGGCAAAATGAGCAGTTCTTC
NA	TRBJ1-2	TRBD1	TRBV28	CASSPGTGTSYGYTF	TGTGCCAGCAGTCCAGGGACAGGTACTTCTTATGGCTACACCTTC
NA	TRBJ1-5	NA	TRBV15	CATSRDQGQPQHF	TGTGCCACCAGCAGAGATCAGGGACAGCCCCAGCATTTT
NA	TRBJ1-1	NA	TRBV29-1	CSVEDRLRGSEAFF	TGCAGCGTTGAAGATCGTCTCCGGGGTTCCGAAGCTTTCTTT
NA	TRBJ1-1	TRBD1	TRBV6-1	CASSEGQGLRTEAFF	TGTGCCAGCAGCGAGGGACAGGGACTTCGGACTGAAGCTTTCTTT
NA	TRBJ2-1	TRBD1	TRBV6-4	CASSEGQGPYNEQFF	TGTGCCAGCAGTGAGGGACAGGGGCCCTACAATGAGCAGTTCTTC
NA	TRBJ1-5	NA	TRBV2	CASSDWEKDQPQHF	TGTGCCAGCAGTGACTGGGAGAAGGATCAGCCCCAGCATTTT
NA	TRBJ2-7	TRBD2	TRBV4-1	CASSQTSGVSYEQYF	TGCGCCAGCAGCCAAACTAGCGGCGTCTCCTACGAGCAGTACTTC
NA	TRBJ1-2	NA	TRBV4-1	CASSQEQGPNYGYTF	TGCGCCAGCAGCCAAGAACAGGGACCTAACTATGGCTACACCTTC
few	TRBJ1-4	NA	TRBV30	CAWSQGLLGNNEKLFF	TGTGCCTGGAGTCAGGGGCTTCTCGGTAATAATGAAAAACTGTTTTTT
NA	TRBJ2-7	NA	TRBV28	CASSLLGGKQYF	TGTGCCAGCAGTTTATTAGGGGGTAAGCAGTACTTC
few	TRBJ2-3	NA	TRBV7-2	CASSSMPGRDTQYF	TGTGCCAGCAGCTCCATGCCCGGGAGAGATACGCAGTATTTT
NA	TRBJ2-2	TRBD1	TRBV5-1	CASSLGQGIRDTGELFF	TGCGCCAGCAGCTTGGGACAGGGGATTCGGGACACCGGGGAGCTGTTTTTT
NA	TRBJ2-3	TRBD1	TRBV28	CASSRRTGIDTQYF	TGTGCCAGCAGTCGTCGGACAGGGATAGATACGCAGTATTTT
NA	TRBJ2-1	NA	TRBV25-1	CASTPWGDSYNEQFF	TGTGCCAGCACGCCCTGGGGCGACTCCTACAATGAGCAGTTCTTC
NA	TRBJ2-5	TRBD2	TRBV4-2	CASSQSAGEQETQYF	TGTGCCAGCAGCCAAAGTGCGGGGGAGCAAGAGACCCAGTACTTC
few	TRBJ1-4	TRBD1	TRBV7-8	CASSLANRGLREKLFF	TGTGCCAGCAGCTTGGCCAACAGGGGCTTGAGAGAAAAACTGTTTTTT
NA	TRBJ2-7	TRBD1	TRBV10-3	CAISGLQGESTYEQYF	TGTGCCATCAGTGGACTCCAGGGGGAATCGACCTACGAGCAGTACTTC
NA	TRBJ1-1	TRBD1	TRBV6-5	CASTAGTGAFTEAFF	TGTGCCAGCACCGCCGGGACAGGGGCTTTCACTGAAGCTTTCTTT
NA	TRBJ1-5	NA	TRBV30	CAWSVGLDQPQHF	TGTGCCTGGAGTGTTGGCCTGGATCAGCCCCAGCATTTT
NA	TRBJ2-5	NA	TRBV7-2	CASSNQETQYF	TGTGCCAGCAGTAACCAAGAGACCCAGTACTTC
NA	TRBJ1-1	NA	TRBV6-5	CASRETAGGTEAFF	TGTGCCAGCAGAGAAACCGCGGGCGGCACTGAAGCTTTCTTT
once	TRBJ1-1	TRBD1	TRBV12-5	CASGLHKRQGYMNTEAFF	TGTGCTAGTGGCCTCCACAAACGACAGGGCTACATGAACACTGAAGCTTTCTTT
NA	TRBJ1-4	TRBD1	TRBV7-2	CASTQQGQSYEKLFF	TGTGCCAGCACCCAACAGGGACAGAGTTATGAAAAACTGTTTTTT
NA	TRBJ1-2	NA	TRBV4-1	CASSQDGPGNYGYTF	TGCGCCAGCAGCCAAGATGGCCCGGGTAACTATGGCTACACCTTC
NA	TRBJ2-3	NA	TRBV19	CASSIGHGGDTQYF	TGTGCCAGTAGTATAGGTCACGGCGGGGATACGCAGTATTTT
NA	TRBJ2-1	NA	TRBV7-8	CASSPPSPAIGPGEQFF	TGTGCCAGCAGCCCGCCGTCCCCCGCTATCGGTCCAGGTGAGCAGTTCTTC
NA	TRBJ2-7	TRBD1	TRBV7-2	CASSSDRGSYEQYF	TGTGCCAGCAGCTCTGACAGGGGAAGCTACGAGCAGTACTTC
NA	TRBJ1-2	TRBD1	TRBV7-2	CASSSDRGMGGYTF	TGTGCCAGCAGCTCGGACAGGGGGATGGGGGGCTACACCTTC
NA	TRBJ2-7	TRBD1	TRBV2	CASSGTAYEQYF	TGTGCCAGCAGCGGGACAGCCTACGAGCAGTACTTC
NA	TRBJ1-3	NA	TRBV2	CASRMEGSSGNTIYF	TGTGCCAGCAGGATGGAGGGTTCGAGCGGAAACACCATATATTTT
once	TRBJ1-2	NA	TRBV6-1	CASSGQVTDSTF	TGTGCCAGCAGTGGCCAGGTGACGGACTCCACCTTC
NA	TRBJ2-3	TRBD2	TRBV6-6	CASTGLANADTQYF	TGTGCCAGCACCGGACTAGCGAACGCAGATACGCAGTATTTT
NA	TRBJ1-4	TRBD1	TRBV19	CASQKTGVNEKLFF	TGTGCCAGCCAGAAGACAGGGGTTAATGAAAAACTGTTTTTT
many	TRBJ1-4	TRBD1	TRBV4-1	CASSQDHRGNEKLFF	TGCGCCAGCAGCCAAGATCACAGGGGGAACGAAAAACTGTTTTTT
NA	TRBJ2-1	NA	TRBV7-3	CASSLTRDSNNEQFF	TGTGCCAGCAGCTTAACCCGGGACTCAAACAATGAGCAGTTCTTC
NA	TRBJ1-2	NA	TRBV29-1	CSVHTGFRTVGKEGYTF	TGCAGCGTACACACAGGGTTCCGGACTGTAGGGAAAGAGGGCTACACCTTC
NA	TRBJ1-5	NA	TRBV4-1	CASSPSGQGQQPQHF	TGCGCCAGCAGCCCATCGGGGCAGGGACAACAGCCCCAGCATTTT
NA	TRBJ1-1	TRBD1	TRBV11-1	CASSLGQGGWNTEAFF	TGTGCCAGCAGCTTGGGACAGGGTGGGTGGAACACTGAAGCTTTCTTT
NA	TRBJ1-6	NA	TRBV25-1	CASTSGGNSPLHF	TGTGCCAGCACCTCGGGGGGAAATTCACCCCTCCACTTT
few	TRBJ2-7	TRBD2	TRBV30	CAWSFIGRGGSYEQYF	TGTGCCTGGAGTTTCATTGGGCGGGGGGGCAGCTACGAGCAGTACTTC
NA	TRBJ2-1	NA	TRBV11-3	CASSFAVSYEQFF	TGTGCCAGCAGCTTCGCGGTCTCCTATGAGCAGTTCTTC
NA	TRBJ1-1	TRBD1	TRBV19	CASTAVETGEAFF	TGTGCCAGTACCGCAGTTGAGACAGGGGAGGCTTTCTTT
NA	TRBJ2-7	TRBD1	TRBV2	CASRKTGTELYEQYF	TGTGCCAGCAGAAAGACCGGGACAGAATTGTACGAGCAGTACTTC
few	TRBJ1-2	TRBD1	TRBV9	CASSATGQGRFNYGYTF	TGTGCCAGCAGCGCCACTGGACAGGGGAGATTTAACTATGGCTACACCTTC
NA	TRBJ1-1	NA	TRBV5-3	CARSLGGILNTEAFF	TGTGCCAGAAGCTTGGGGGGCATACTAAACACTGAAGCTTTCTTT
NA	TRBJ2-2	NA	TRBV7-3	CASSLTRGTGELFF	TGTGCCAGCAGCTTAACCAGAGGCACCGGGGAGCTGTTTTTT